This T cell receptor (beta chain) was observed in a study of shared clonotypes between healthy human individuals. Notes on the study in general: Among donors, sharing of clonotypes was expected to be affected by sequencing depth.

For every subset, genomic DNA was evenly distributed across several immunoSEQ plates. Around 300 ng DNA, tens of thousands of T cell genomes, went into unsorted PBMC replicate PCRs. Clones were sequenced by immunoSEQ multiplex PCR, and TCRdb holds only the in-frame ones, with some missing. The profile covers roughly 96,000 clones, with less than 50% appearing a single time and approximately 16% taken by the ten largest. Points on this clone: Antigen: not known. A read error is the likely source, as a far larger clone sits one nucleotide away.

The origin of this receptor is a woman in her forties in good health. Some clones in this sample may be carry-over from other donors' samples. The sequenced material came from PBMCs.

The CDR3 reads CASSLNNEQFF. The CDR3 nucleotides are TGTGCCAGCAGCTTAAACAATGAGCAGTTCTTC. V and J are TRBV7-6 and TRBJ2-1, with D unclear. The CDR3 has 11 amino acids. Trimming removed 2 bases at V and 5 bases at J, with 1 base between. Germline loops: CDR1 SGHVS, CDR2 FNYEAQ. Full variable domain (missing parts from reference TRBV7-6 and TRBJ2-1): GAGVSQSPRYKVTKRGQDVALRCDPISGHVSLYWYRQALGQGPEFLTYFNYEAQQDKSGLPNDRFSAERPEGSISTLTIQRTEQRDSAMYRCASSLNNEQFFGPGTRLTVL.